This T cell receptor (beta chain) came from a study of shared clonotypes between healthy human individuals. The protocol was immunoSEQ multiplex PCR, while the TCRdb copy is restricted to in-frame clones and leaves out a portion. The sample has roughly 1,500,000 clones; 98% are singletons. Donors included only healthy HIV-negative adults lacking recent acute infections or vaccinations. This clone occurred once. The same CDR3 arises from other DNA sequences in this sample as well. Germline CDR1 and CDR2: SGHTA and FQGNSA. V shed 4 bases and J shed 8 bases, with 6 bases lying between them. The CDR3 spans 11 residues.

The chain links TRBV7-2 to TRBJ2-4; D uncertain. The clonotype comes from a man in his thirties or forties in good health. The sequenced sample consisted of naive CD4+ T cells sorted from blood. Subset of the sample: CD45RA+ positively selected. The CDR3 DNA reads as TGTGCCAGCAGCTCCCGGGACATTCAGTACTTC. It yields the protein CASSSRDIQYF.